This record concerns one T cell receptor beta chain sequence. The sample belongs to a study of T cell changes during pregnancy in multiple sclerosis. Trimming shortened V by 1 base and J by 2 bases, and 9 bases separated the two germline ends. Germline lookup yields CDR1 MGHRA and CDR2 YSYEKL. This CDR3 comprises 15 residues. Repertoires were generated with immunoSEQ multiplex PCR, while TCRdb's copy carries only in-frame clones and drops some. The table records about 68,000 clones, less than 95% of them present only once. The specimen comprised peripheral blood, sampled in the third trimester of pregnancy. The V gene is TRBV4-1, the J gene TRBJ1-5, with a possible D match to TRBD1 (6 bases). This clonotype was obtained from a female donor with multiple sclerosis, enrolled in a pregnancy study. Here the CDR3 reads CASSQGEGGNQPQHF. In nucleotides, the CDR3 is TGCGCCAGCAGCCAAGGGGAGGGGGGCAATCAGCCCCAGCATTTT.